The 14 T cell receptor beta chains below come from one sample, sequenced in a study of neurological immune-mediated disorders. TCRdb re-called the 5' RACE reads through MiXCR, storing one row per CDR3 protein. The data hold over 50,000 distinct CDR3 sequences, with around 3.5% observed a single time. Sequencing was performed on PBMCs. These receptors were taken from a man aged 40-50 years with multiple sclerosis.

This clonotype occurred many times. CDR3 loop: CSARDRSNTDTQYF. The CDR3 DNA reads as TGCAGTGCCAGGGACAGGTCTAACACAGATACGCAGTATTTT. The rearrangement uses TRBV20-1 and TRBJ2-3; TRBD1 matches at 8 bases. Germline V gene sequence: CDR1 DFQATT, CDR2 SNEGSKA (reference sequence). The V and J ends lost 6 bases and 2 bases, in that order; junction bases with no gene match: 7. The CDR3 runs to 14 residues.

A remark on this clonotype: No conserved phenylalanine or tryptophan is present at the end of the CDR3, so a read error is the likely explanation. It is unclear where the CDR3 begins or ends on the DNA, so no DNA is shown, and the CDR3 is as TCRdb lists it. CDR3 loop: CASTRGQDTEAFY. The V and J genes are TRBV9 and TRBJ1-1; TRBD1, the table's D call, was not compared with the DNA. The CDR3 is 13 amino acids long, termini counted. Germline lookup yields CDR1 SGDLS and CDR2 YYNGEE.

This clonotype has at least ten counts. The chain joins TRBV7-2 to TRBJ1-5; 8 bases are a match to TRBD1. Germline V lookup: CDR1 SGHTA, CDR2 FQGNSA. After removal of 4 bases from V and 2 bases from J, the junction contained 4 bases not matched to a gene. The CDR3 totals 15 residues. The CDR3 reads CASSSTGVGNQPQHF. In DNA form, the CDR3 reads TGTGCCAGCAGCTCGACAGGGGTAGGCAATCAGCCCCAGCATTTT. The whole variable domain, filled in from reference TRBV7-2 and TRBJ1-5, reads GAGVSQSPSNKVTEKGKDVELRCDPISGHTALYWYRQSLGQGLEFLIYFQGNSAPDKSGLPSDRFSAERTGGSVSTLTIQRTQQEDSAVYLCASSSTGVGNQPQHFGDGTRLSIL.

This clonotype was picked up many times. The chain uses TRBV2 and TRBJ2-7; D remains unclear. V was cut by 4 bases and J by 3 bases, with 13 bases left in between. The CDR3 totals 14 residues. Germline CDR1 is SNHLY and CDR2 is FYNNEI. CDR3 nucleotides: TGTGCCAGCAGTGTGGGCGGACCGAGCTACGAGCAGTACTTC. As protein: CASSVGGPSYEQYF. Filled out from reference TRBV2 and TRBJ2-7, the complete variable domain reads EPEVTQTPSHQVTQMGQEVILRCVPISNHLYFYWYRQILGQKVEFLVSFYNNEISEKSEIFDDQFSVERPDGSNFTLKIRSTKLEDSAMYFCASSVGGPSYEQYFGPGTRLTVT.

This clonotype was observed at least ten times. An end of the junction does not agree with germline; a read error may underlie this. The genes are TRBV7-7 and TRBJ2-2; 7 nucleotides agree with TRBD2. This CDR3 has 17 residues. Germline V lookup: CDR1 SSHAT, CDR2 FNYEAQ (reference sequence). DNA of the CDR3: TGTGCTAGCAGCTTCAACGGGGGGTTCGGAGGAACCGGGGAGCTGTTTTTT. It codes for CASSFNGGFGGTGELFF.

As for this clonotype: Mismatch with germline at one junction end may stem from a read error. The CDR3 reads CASSPLKQGGNQPQNF. For the CDR3, the DNA is TGTGCCAGTAGTCCCCTAAAGCAGGGAGGCAATCAGCCCCAGAATTTT. V gene TRBV19 combines with J gene TRBJ1-5; TRBD1 is a possible D gene (5 bases). Germline-derived CDR1 and CDR2 are LNHDA and SQIVND (reference sequence). The CDR3 length is 16 residues.

This clonotype was picked up many times. The chain joins TRBV7-8 to TRBJ1-1, with unresolved D. Germline lookup yields CDR1 SGHVS and CDR2 FQNEAQ. This CDR3 has 15 residues. Trimming pared 4 bases from V and 6 bases from J, leaving 18 bases between. CDR3 DNA: TGTGCCAGCAGCTACCTGTACAACGTCAAGGCTGAAGCTTTCTTT. Residues: CASSYLYNVKAEAFF.

The sample holds a few counts of this clonotype. This may arise from a read error, as a much more abundant clone is one base away. This chain connects TRBV29-1 to TRBJ1-2; D not resolved. The V gene's germline CDR1 is SQVTM and CDR2 ANQGSEA. Trimming removed 1 base at V and 4 bases at J, with 13 bases between. This CDR3 is built from 14 residues. DNA for the CDR3: TGCAGCGTTGAAGTGGCTACCCGGGGCTATGGCTACACCTTC. Its protein is CSVEVATRGYGYTF.

This clonotype occurred many times. The chain uses TRBV7-3 and TRBJ1-5; 8 bases are shared with TRBD1. J lost 12 bases, V lost 2 bases, and 3 bases had no gene match. This CDR3 comprises 12 residues. The germline V gene encodes CDR1 SGHTA and CDR2 FQGTGA. For the CDR3, the DNA is TGTGCCAGCAGCTTAGAGACAGGGGTCCAGCATTTT. This codes for CASSLETGVQHF. Based on the CDR3 plus reference TRBV7-3 and TRBJ1-5, the full variable domain is GAGVSQTPSNKVTEKGKYVELRCDPISGHTALYWYRQSLGQGPEFLIYFQGTGAADDSGLPNDRFFAVRPEGSVSTLKIQRTERGDSAVYLCASSLETGVQHFGDGTRLSIL.

This clonotype was detected many times. The V call is TRBV7-9, the J call TRBJ1-5; 7 positions match TRBD1. Losses at the gene ends were 4 bases for V and 5 bases for J; bases not matched to a gene: 11. This CDR3 is built from 16 residues. In germline, CDR1 is SEHNR, CDR2 FQNEAQ (reference sequence). The CDR3 bases are TGTGCCAGCAGCTCGAACCGGGACAGTGGGGATCAGCCCCAGCATTTT. It is translated as CASSSNRDSGDQPQHF.

This clonotype is labeled as medium-sized. The J gene is TRBJ2-2, the V gene TRBV20-1, with TRBD2 matching 13 bases. Germline lookup yields CDR1 DFQATT and CDR2 SNEGSKA (reference sequence). The CDR3 contains 15 residues. V lost 6 bases to trimming and J lost 7 bases; unmatched junction nucleotides: 8. The CDR3 DNA reads TGCAGTGCCCAACTAGCGGGGGGGCCGGGCGGGGAGCTGTTTTTT. Translating it yields CSAQLAGGPGGELFF.

This clonotype appeared many times. The V call is TRBV7-2, the J call TRBJ2-7; D may correspond to TRBD1 or TRBD2 (6 bases each). This CDR3 has 14 amino acids. The V gene lost 1 base and the J gene lost 4 bases, with 11 bases spanning the gap. Germline values: CDR1 SGHTA, CDR2 FQGNSA. This CDR3 reads CASSLVGGSYEQYF. The CDR3 DNA reads as TGTGCCAGCAGCTTAGTAGGGGGGTCTTACGAGCAGTACTTC.

This clonotype is classed as medium-sized. The genes are TRBV4-1 and TRBJ1-5; maybe TRBD1 (5 bases). The CDR3 length is 16 residues. CDR1 MGHRA and CDR2 YSYEKL come from the germline V gene. Trimming left V 6 bases short and J 0 bases short, with 15 bases between. This chain's CDR3 is CASSPTAGHSNQPQHF. Here the CDR3 DNA reads TGCGCCAGCAGTCCTACCGCGGGGCATAGCAATCAGCCCCAGCATTTT.

Concerning this clonotype: It is likely a read error, because the conserved phenylalanine at the end of the CDR3 is missing. This rearrangement joins TRBV5-1 to TRBJ2-7; TRBD1 matches at 8 bases. J lost 4 bases, V lost 4 bases, and 4 bases had no gene match. Germline CDR1 is SGHRS and CDR2 is YFSETQ. This CDR3 has 13 residues. CDR3 region: CASSGGQGYEQYN. CDR3 DNA sequence: TGCGCCAGCAGCGGCGGACAGGGTTACGAGCAGTACAAC.